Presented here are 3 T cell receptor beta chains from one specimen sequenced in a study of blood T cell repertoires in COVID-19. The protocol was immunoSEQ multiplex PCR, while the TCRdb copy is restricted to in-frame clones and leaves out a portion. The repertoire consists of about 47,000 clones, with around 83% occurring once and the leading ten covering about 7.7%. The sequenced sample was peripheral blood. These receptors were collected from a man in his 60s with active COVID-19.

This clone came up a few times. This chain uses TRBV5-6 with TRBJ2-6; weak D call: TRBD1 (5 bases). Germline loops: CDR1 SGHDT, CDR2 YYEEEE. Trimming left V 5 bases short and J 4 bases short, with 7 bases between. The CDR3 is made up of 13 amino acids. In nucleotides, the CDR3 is TGTGCCAGCAGGCGACAGGGGGCCAACGTCCTGACTTTC. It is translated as CASRRQGANVLTF. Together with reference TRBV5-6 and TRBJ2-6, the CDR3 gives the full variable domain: DAGVTQSPTHLIKTRGQQVTLRCSPKSGHDTVSWYQQALGQGPQFIFQYYEEEERQRGNFPDRFSGHQFPNYSSELNVNALLLGDSALYLCASRRQGANVLTFGAGSRLTVL.

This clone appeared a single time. As DNA, the CDR3 is TGTGCCAGCAGCGTAGAGGGGCAGACTAATGAAAAACTGTTTTTT. This gives the protein CASSVEGQTNEKLFF. The rearrangement links TRBV9 to TRBJ1-4; tentatively, D is TRBD1 (5 bases). V lost 0 bases and J lost 2, with 8 bases in between. CDR1 and CDR2 from the germline V gene are SGDLS and YYNGEE. This CDR3 contains 15 residues.

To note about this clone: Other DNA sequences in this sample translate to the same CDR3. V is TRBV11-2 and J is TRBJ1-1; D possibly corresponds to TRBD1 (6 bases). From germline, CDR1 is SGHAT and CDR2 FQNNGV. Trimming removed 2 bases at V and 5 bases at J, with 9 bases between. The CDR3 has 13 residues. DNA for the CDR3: TGTGCCAGCAGCTTAAGCAGGGGAACTGAAGCTTTCTTT. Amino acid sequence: CASSLSRGTEAFF.